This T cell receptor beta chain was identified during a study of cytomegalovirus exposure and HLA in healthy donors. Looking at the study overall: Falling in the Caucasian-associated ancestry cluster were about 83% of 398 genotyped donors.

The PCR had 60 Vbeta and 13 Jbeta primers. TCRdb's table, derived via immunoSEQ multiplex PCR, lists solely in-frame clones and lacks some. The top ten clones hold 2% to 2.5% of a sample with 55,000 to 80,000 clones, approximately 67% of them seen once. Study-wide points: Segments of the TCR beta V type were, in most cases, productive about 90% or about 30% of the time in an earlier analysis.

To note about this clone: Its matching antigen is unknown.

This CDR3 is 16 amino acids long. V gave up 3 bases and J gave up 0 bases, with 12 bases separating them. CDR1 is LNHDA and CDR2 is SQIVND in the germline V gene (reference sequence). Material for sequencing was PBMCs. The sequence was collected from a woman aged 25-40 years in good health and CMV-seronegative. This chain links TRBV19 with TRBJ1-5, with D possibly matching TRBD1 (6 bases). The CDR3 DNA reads TGTGCCAGTAGTATCCTACAGGGAATTAGCAATCAGCCCCAGCATTTT. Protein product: CASSILQGISNQPQHF.